This T cell receptor beta chain was found in a study of T cells in Graves' hyperthyroidism and ophthalmopathy (dated by TCRdb to about 2019). Concerning the study at large: Peripheral blood samples were taken at the time of initial diagnosis, prior to any treatment. An independent validation cohort of under 20 hyperthyroidism patients and approximately 16 patients who later progressed to ophthalmopathy tested prospective prediction of ophthalmopathy. The 75 to 100 discovery patients were randomly split 7:3 into training and test sets. The paper reports TCR Vbeta CDR3 sequencing of over 130 peripheral blood samples: under 45 ophthalmopathy, under 80 hyperthyroidism and around 17 progressor patients. TCR V-J signatures able to tell the groups apart were searched for in a discovery cohort of some 97 patients, of whom 43 had Graves' ophthalmopathy and about 55 had stable Graves' hyperthyroidism. Thyroid tissue and blood T-cell repertoires from six Graves' hyperthyroidism patients were also compared in the study. Following sampling, methimazole starting at 30 mg daily was given to hyperthyroidism patients, and high-dose intravenous methylprednisolone was given to ophthalmopathy patients.

As to this clonotype: Its target antigen remains unknown. A clone one base away is much larger, so this may be a read error.

The investigation overall reported the following: Most expanded thyroid clonotypes (frequency above 0.001) were also detected in blood, a finding suggesting that blood repertoires may reflect thyroid immune responses. No statistical method was used to fix the sample size in advance, and group allocation was not hidden from the investigators. During validation, the model predicted progression to ophthalmopathy a median of around six months ahead of onset, with roughly 65% sensitivity and roughly 75% specificity. In cross-validation, a model built on a 13 V-J signature told ophthalmopathy apart from stable hyperthyroidism with 87.88% sensitivity and about 81% specificity, and in testing the same model reached 80%/75%.

From the cysteine through the phenylalanine, the CDR3 covers 16 amino acids. The kept DNA is CDR3 alone, 48 bases in frame from the first base. Taken from the germline V gene (reference sequence), the CDR1 and CDR2 loops are LGHDT and YNNKEL. TCR beta CDR3 regions were amplified from RNA transcripts. The TCR CDR3 was subjected to a first round of RT-PCR using the HTBI primer set and the Qiagen OneStep RT-PCR kit. A second multiplex PCR round built the libraries, followed by size selection and purification. Libraries were sequenced paired-end with 100 bp reads on an Illumina HiSeq2000. In the original analysis: SOAPnuke was used to process the raw data, removing reads that contained adapters or uncalled bases, had a mean Phred below 15, or lacked an exact match to the constant primer or identifier. High-quality paired reads were merged with COPE v1.2.5, and unique nucleotide sequences were defined as clonotypes. Clonotypes were aligned to IMGT TRBV, TRBD and TRBJ reference segments using MiTCR v1.1. The analysis was restricted to V-J combinations with a frequency above 0.0001, which together covered just over 99% of the repertoires. The TCS score was defined as the ratio of F50 (clonal expansion) to E x V (chaos), calculated using BLOSUM62-based TCRdist between CDR3 peptides within each V-J. Welch's t-statistics and random forest reduced around 510 V-J features to 13, which were used in a naive Bayes classifier (R e1071). TCRdb reprocessing: public reads trimmed at Q25 with fastp, clones called with MiXCR, in-frame beta chains kept. All rows with the same CDR3 protein become a single entry with the most common DNA and genes. The V and J calls reflect TCRdb's pipeline rather than the authors' work. The sample data list approximately 700,000 distinct CDR3 sequences, and around 17% of these were observed just once. Of the sample, roughly 8% falls within the top ten clones.

A patient counted as having stable Graves' hyperthyroidism if no progression to ophthalmopathy occurred over 18 months of follow-up. The hyperthyroidism patients were between 18 and 65 years old and newly diagnosed, with a disease duration of less than 2 months. Exclusion was applied to patients with uncontrolled infections, other autoimmune diseases, pregnancy or lactation. Diagnoses were based on clinical symptoms, serum thyroxine and TRAb, thyroid ultrasound and orbital computed tomography. PBMCs were separated from 10 ml of fresh peripheral blood using Ficoll-Paque density gradient centrifugation. Total RNA was extracted using Trizol reagent, and RNA quality was assessed on an Agilent 2100 Bioanalyzer.

The sample comprised blood. The chain was built from TRBV3-1 and TRBJ2-4, with a weak D call of TRBD2 (6 bases match). This receptor was identified in a man aged 18 to 35 with Graves' hyperthyroidism. The CDR3 region has the sequence CVSSLAGSQAKNIQYF. The DNA is as follows: TGTGTCAGCAGCCTAGCCGGGAGTCAAGCCAAAAACATTCAGTACTTC.